This record concerns one TCR beta chain sequence. Clones were read by immunoSEQ multiplex PCR, and TCRdb kept only the in-frame ones, dropping some. The table includes tens of thousands of clones, approximately 78% detected once. The data derive from a study of technical replicates of blood from a few donors. The CDR3 consists of 15 residues. Looked up from germline, CDR1 is LNHDA and CDR2 is SQIVND (reference sequence). J was trimmed by 4 bases and V by 6 bases; bases with no gene match: 4. The chain couples TRBV19 to TRBJ2-1; 12 positions match TRBD2. Specimen: PBMCs. This sequence originates from a human donor in good health. Some clones in this sample may be carry-over from other donors' samples. CDR3 DNA: TGTGCCAGTAGCCTACTAGCGGGGGGTTACAATGAGCAGTTCTTC. Its protein is CASSLLAGGYNEQFF.